This T cell receptor (beta chain) was sequenced during a study of blood T cell repertoires in COVID-19. About the study: Specimens from acute and convalescent COVID-19 originated in the United States, Italy and Spain.

The germline V gene has CDR1 KGHDR and CDR2 SFDVKD. With 4 bases removed from V and 1 base from J, the gap between germline ends came to 24 bases. The CDR3 spans 19 residues. Sequencing used immunoSEQ multiplex PCR; TCRdb keeps in-frame clones, though not all of them. The sample contains about 270,000 clones, about 89% of which appear only once. The TCR sequence derives from a man aged 40-55 years with active or convalescent COVID-19. This chain links TRBV24-1 with TRBJ2-5, with D possibly matching TRBD1 (6 bases). The specimen was peripheral blood. CDR3 loop: CATSDPTALAGTIQETQYF. The CDR3 nucleotides read TGTGCCACCAGTGACCCGACCGCGCTTGCCGGGACAATCCAAGAGACCCAGTACTTC.